One and the same sample provided the 18 T cell receptor beta chains below, sequenced in a study of shared clonotypes between healthy human individuals (TCRdb year 2020). The receptor library was made with the immunoSEQ multiplex PCR assay. The immuneACCESS repertoire file appears here via TCRdb, limited to in-frame rearrangements. These files lack a portion of the clones; in checked studies, under half of the deficit traces to unresolved V genes, and the cause of the others is not known. The sample contains some 2,400,000 clones, almost 96% of them found a single time. The ten largest clones take up around 0.13% of the sample. Sequenced material: naive CD4+ T cells sorted from blood. Interpreted using the paper, the cell subset or site label stands for: CD45RA+ positively selected. The receptors shown here come from a man younger than 30 in good health.

The DNA for the CDR3 is TGTGCCAGCAGCCCTATTGTTACAGATACGCAGTATTTT. As protein: CASSPIVTDTQYF. The chain combines TRBV7-2 with TRBJ2-3; no firm D call. The CDR3 extends over 13 amino acids. V was clipped by 5 bases and J by 3 bases, with 9 bases between them. Germline assignment: CDR1 SGHTA and CDR2 FQGNSA.

The chain couples TRBV9 to TRBJ2-5; TRBD2 matches at 7 bases. Germline lookup yields CDR1 SGDLS and CDR2 YYNGEE. V shed 3 bases and J 1 base; nucleotides not matched to a gene: 9. The CDR3 sequence is 16 residues long. CDR3 nucleotides: TGTGCCAGCAGCGCCCGACGGGGGGATACCCAAGAGACCCAGTACTTC. This sequence encodes CASSARRGDTQETQYF.

The CDR3 sequence: CASIHAGVIGNEQFF. DNA of the CDR3: TGTGCCAGCATTCATGCGGGGGTAATTGGTAATGAGCAGTTCTTC. The chain recombines TRBV2 with TRBJ2-1, with TRBD2 matching 7 bases. This CDR3 is built from 15 residues. V was clipped by 7 bases and J by 7 bases; unmatched bases: 13. CDR1 SNHLY and CDR2 FYNNEI come from the germline V gene.

The CDR3 loop reads CASSLEGDRNSPLHF. For the CDR3, the DNA is TGCGCCAGCAGCTTGGAGGGGGATCGTAATTCACCCCTCCACTTT. The chain is built from TRBV5-1 and TRBJ1-6; D is possibly TRBD1 (6 bases). V dropped 0 bases and J dropped 6 bases, with 10 bases sitting between them. From germline, CDR1 is SGHRS and CDR2 YFSETQ. The CDR3 sequence is 15 residues long.

CDR3 residues: CASSESGQVFEKLFF. DNA of the CDR3: TGTGCCAGCAGTGAATCTGGACAGGTCTTCGAAAAACTGTTTTTT. The chain recombines TRBV2 with TRBJ1-4; 7 bases agree with TRBD1. Per the germline V gene, CDR1 is SNHLY and CDR2 is FYNNEI. V shed 2 bases and J 8 bases; nucleotides not matched to a gene: 8. CDR3 size: 15 residues.

This clone was recorded once. The chain carries TRBV7-9 and TRBJ2-3, with 8 bases matching TRBD1. Germline-derived CDR1 and CDR2 are SEHNR and FQNEAQ (reference sequence). V was clipped by 5 bases and J by 3 bases; unmatched bases: 4. The CDR3 extends over 14 amino acids. The CDR3 region is CASSPDRVTDTQYF. In nucleotides, the CDR3 is TGTGCCAGCAGCCCGGACAGGGTGACAGATACGCAGTATTTT.

V usage is TRBV5-6 and J usage is TRBJ2-7, with 9 nucleotides matching TRBD1. The CDR3 covers 14 residues. The V and J ends lost 4 bases and 3 bases, in that order; junction bases with no gene match: 5. In germline, CDR1 is SGHDT, CDR2 YYEEEE. The CDR3, as DNA: TGTGCCAGCAGCCCGGGACAGGGATACTACGAGCAGTACTTC. It is translated as CASSPGQGYYEQYF.

This chain uses TRBV27 with TRBJ2-5; tentative D call: TRBD2 (6 bases). V was cut by 0 bases and J by 5 bases, with 13 bases left in between. This CDR3 spans 15 amino acids. CDR1 is MNHEY, CDR2 SMNVEV, per germline (reference sequence). CDR3 in DNA: TGTGCCAGCAGTTTATCGTGGGGTGGAGGGGAGACCCAGTACTTC. Protein: CASSLSWGGGETQYF.

V usage is TRBV7-8 and J usage is TRBJ1-1; 8 bases align to TRBD1. V dropped 5 bases and J dropped 4; count of bases not matched to a gene: 3. CDR3 length: 13 residues. Germline V gene lookup returns CDR1 SGHVS and CDR2 FQNEAQ. The CDR3 here is CASSRTGLTEAFF. The CDR3 bases are TGTGCCAGCAGCCGGACAGGGCTCACTGAAGCTTTCTTT.

The V gene is TRBV11-2, the J gene TRBJ2-1; perhaps TRBD2 as D (8 bases). V lost 5 bases, J lost 9 bases, and 29 bases lay in between. The CDR3 contains 18 residues. Germline V gene sequence: CDR1 SGHAT, CDR2 FQNNGV. CDR3 region: CASSNRDSSAGGRGEQFF. The CDR3 coding sequence is TGTGCCAGCAGCAACCGGGACAGCAGTGCGGGGGGTCGCGGTGAGCAGTTCTTC.

The chain recombines TRBV7-2 with TRBJ1-2; D may be TRBD1 (5 bases). CDR3 length: 14 residues. The V end was cut by 5 bases, the J end by 8 bases, with 18 bases between. Germline V lookup: CDR1 SGHTA, CDR2 FQGNSA. This CDR3 reads CASSGGTKKGGYTF. The CDR3 nucleotides read TGTGCCAGCAGCGGAGGGACCAAAAAGGGGGGCTACACCTTC.

The chain employs TRBV9 and TRBJ2-6, with D possibly matching TRBD2 (7 bases). The V gene lost 0 bases and the J gene lost 2 bases, with 15 bases spanning the gap. Per germline, CDR1 SGDLS and CDR2 YYNGEE. CDR3 length: 18 residues. The CDR3 here is CASSVGRGAQPGANVLTF. The CDR3 region has the DNA TGTGCCAGCAGCGTAGGACGGGGGGCCCAGCCTGGGGCCAACGTCCTGACTTTC.

The chain couples TRBV7-9 to TRBJ2-7, with D perhaps TRBD1 (6 bases). V lost 11 bases, J lost 2 bases, and 13 bases lay in between. Germline-derived CDR1 and CDR2 are SEHNR and FQNEAQ (reference sequence). The CDR3 sequence is 12 residues long. DNA of the CDR3: TGTGCCCGACCACAGGGCACCTACGAGCAGTACTTC. Translation gives CARPQGTYEQYF. Based on the CDR3 plus reference TRBV7-9 and TRBJ2-7, the full variable domain is DTGVSQNPRHKITKRGQNVTFRCDPISEHNRLYWYRQTLGQGPEFLTYFQNEAQLEKSRLLSDRFSAERPKGSFSTLEIQRTEQGDSAMYLCARPQGTYEQYFGPGTRLTVT.

The rearrangement links TRBV7-8 to TRBJ2-7, with D maybe TRBD2 (5 bases). Germline lookup yields CDR1 SGHVS and CDR2 FQNEAQ. V lost 5 bases, J lost 6 bases, and 20 bases lay in between. The CDR3 totals 15 residues. The CDR3 coding sequence is TGTGCCAGCAGCCTCCAGGTTCTAGGAGGAGGCGAGCAGTACTTC. Residues: CASSLQVLGGGEQYF.

V and J are TRBV11-2 and TRBJ1-3; D not resolved. Trimming took 2 bases from V and 3 from J, leaving 11 bases between them. The CDR3 has 15 amino acids. In germline, CDR1 is SGHAT, CDR2 FQNNGV. The CDR3 protein is CASSLSSGGGNTIYF. CDR3 nucleotides: TGTGCCAGCAGCTTAAGCTCAGGAGGTGGAAACACCATATATTTT.

V is TRBV5-1 and J is TRBJ1-1; D is ambiguous. CDR1 is SGHRS and CDR2 is YFSETQ in the germline V gene. This CDR3 is 15 amino acids long. Trimming pared 4 bases from V and 8 bases from J, leaving 21 bases between. The CDR3 sequence: CASSPRSSTVGEAFF. CDR3 bases: TGCGCCAGCAGCCCAAGGAGCAGCACGGTAGGGGAAGCTTTCTTT.

The chain joins TRBV7-2 to TRBJ2-7; D unclear. Germline CDR1 and CDR2: SGHTA and FQGNSA. CDR3 length equals 14 residues. Trimming removed 4 bases from V and 6 bases from J, with 16 bases in between. CDR3 bases: TGTGCCAGCAGCTCTCAAGCGTTCCTCCCCGAGCAGTACTTC. Translating gives CASSSQAFLPEQYF.

The chain uses TRBV6-5 and TRBJ2-7; D is possibly TRBD2 (6 bases). CDR1 and CDR2 from the germline V gene are MNHEY and SVGAGI. V was pared by 0 bases and J by 5 bases, with 17 bases between. This CDR3 comprises 16 residues. CDR3 region: CASSYSWGERRNEQYF. The DNA for the CDR3 is TGTGCCAGCAGTTACTCGTGGGGGGAACGGAGGAACGAGCAGTACTTC.